The source of this TCR beta chain is a study of low-dose radiotherapy and immunotherapy resistance in tumors. Turning to the study itself: Fractions of 0.5 Gy went to Cohort 1 every 2 weeks, totaling 6.5 Gy. Intravenous administration to patients comprised nivolumab at 240 mg every two weeks and ipilimumab at 1 mg/kg every six weeks.

The sample holds many counts of this clonotype. V was clipped by 7 bases and J by 2 bases, with 11 bases between them. The CDR3 is 13 residues long. CDR1 LGHDT and CDR2 YNNKEL come from the germline V gene (reference sequence). Time point in this sample: before trial treatment. Alpha- and beta-chain coverage of first-strand cDNA came from TRAV- and TRBV-specific primers. Using a constant-region primer together with a V-primer adapter, TCRs were subjected to 20 to 25 PCR cycles of amplification. TCRdb reanalysed the reads using MiXCR and keeps one entry per CDR3 protein. Of around 80,000 distinct CDR3 sequences detected, 18% appear once; the ten largest clones hold 5% to 7%.

V is TRBV3-1 and J is TRBJ2-5; D is unresolved. Sequencing used PBMCs, obtained before treatment. The sequence came from a male donor with prostate cancer. The DNA of the CDR3 is TGTGCCAGCACCCCTTCGGCTCAAGAGACCCAGTACTTC. Encoded protein: CASTPSAQETQYF.